The 10 T cell receptor beta chains in this list originate from one sample, sequenced in a study of identical twins. TCRdb analysed the 5' RACE reads with MiXCR anew, one entry per CDR3 protein. The profile shows 400,000 to 650,000 distinct CDR3 sequences, less than 25% of them singletons. These same data were also listed under a study on T cells expressing NK-cell markers.

Sequencing was performed on CD4+ T cells sorted from blood. Receptors originate from a woman aged 18-35 years in good health.

There are a few counts of this clonotype. The rearrangement links TRBV18 to TRBJ2-1; D unresolved. Germline V lookup: CDR1 KGHSH, CDR2 LQKENI. This CDR3 spans 13 amino acids. V shed 3 bases and J shed 5 bases, with 8 bases lying between them. The CDR3: CASSPAQNNEQFF. CDR3 bases: TGTGCCAGCTCACCGGCGCAGAACAATGAGCAGTTCTTC.

This clonotype was picked up a small number of times. The rearrangement uses TRBV7-3 and TRBJ2-1; TRBD2 might be the D (5 bases). The V gene lost 5 bases and the J gene lost 5 bases, with 13 bases spanning the gap. From germline, CDR1 is SGHTA and CDR2 FQGTGA. The CDR3 covers 14 residues. Here the CDR3 reads CASSPGSGNNEQFF. The CDR3 DNA is TGTGCCAGCAGCCCCGGAAGCGGCAACAATGAGCAGTTCTTC.

This clonotype was observed a handful of times. The chain links TRBV20-1 to TRBJ2-1; the match to TRBD2 covers 7 bases. The CDR3 covers 15 residues. Germline V lookup: CDR1 DFQATT, CDR2 SNEGSKA (reference sequence). V was pared by 3 bases and J by 8 bases, with 13 bases of the junction left unmatched. The CDR3, as DNA: TGCAGTGCTAGTTCGGGACTACTCATTCGCTATGAGCAGTTCTTC. Translated: CSASSGLLIRYEQFF.

About this clonotype itself: A much more abundant neighbour one base away suggests this may be a read error. The chain uses TRBV12-3 or TRBV12-4 and TRBJ2-5; 7 positions agree with TRBD1. With V trimmed by 4 bases and J by 1 base, 6 bases remained unmatched. This CDR3 region has 15 residues. This chain's CDR3 is CASSSAGTVQETQYF. CDR3 DNA sequence: TGTGCCAGCAGTTCAGCAGGGACAGTCCAAGAGACCCAGTACTTC.

This clonotype was seen a handful of times. The V and J genes are TRBV20-1 and TRBJ1-1; tentatively, D is TRBD1 (5 bases). Germline V gene data show CDR1 as DFQATT and CDR2 as SNEGSKA (reference sequence). The CDR3 contains 12 residues. Trimming took 6 bases from V and 8 from J, leaving 16 bases between them. The CDR3 DNA reads TGCAGTGCCAACCCGGGGGAGAAAGAAGCTTTCTTT. Protein sequence: CSANPGEKEAFF.

This clonotype was seen at least ten times. The chain joins TRBV20-1 to TRBJ1-1; maybe TRBD1 (5 bases). The CDR3 sequence is 11 residues long. Germline CDR1 is DFQATT and CDR2 is SNEGSKA (reference sequence). Trimming left V 6 bases short and J 10 bases short, with 15 bases between. CDR3 sequence reads: CSAGEAIGAFF. CDR3 DNA: TGCAGTGCGGGGGAGGCCATCGGAGCTTTCTTT.

The V and J genes are TRBV7-8 and TRBJ1-6; D remains unclear. The V gene lost 2 bases and the J gene lost 10 bases, with 15 bases spanning the gap. CDR1 and CDR2 from the germline V gene are SGHVS and FQNEAQ. The CDR3 totals 15 residues. The CDR3: CASSLTSVVGSPLHF. In DNA form, the CDR3 reads TGTGCCAGCAGCTTAACTTCAGTAGTTGGATCACCCCTCCACTTT.

This clonotype has a handful of counts. The chain employs TRBV12-3 or TRBV12-4 and TRBJ2-7, with 9 bases lining up with TRBD1. V was clipped by 5 bases and J by 0 bases; unmatched bases: 5. This CDR3 has 15 amino acids. In DNA, the CDR3 is TGTGCCAGCAGTCCACAGGGGGCCGGCTCCTACGAGCAGTACTTC. It is translated as CASSPQGAGSYEQYF.

There are many counts of this clonotype. The chain carries TRBV5-1 and TRBJ2-1, with 7 bases fitting TRBD2. The V gene's germline CDR1 is SGHRS and CDR2 YFSETQ. Trimming at V came to 4 bases and at J to 10 bases, leaving 11 bases not matched to a gene. The CDR3 is 14 amino acids. The CDR3 sequence is CASSTPSSGKEQFF. In DNA form, the CDR3 reads TGCGCCAGCAGCACCCCTTCTAGCGGAAAAGAGCAGTTCTTC.

The chain couples TRBV19 to TRBJ2-5; perhaps TRBD2 as D (5 bases). The CDR3 has 14 residues. The V end was cut by 11 bases, the J end by 5 bases, with 21 bases between. Germline CDR1 is LNHDA and CDR2 is SQIVND (reference sequence). CDR3 DNA: TGTGCCTCTGGGGAGAGCAGCCTTAGGGAGACCCAGTACTTC. Translation: CASGESSLRETQYF.